These 24 T cell receptor beta chains share one sample of origin, sequenced in a study of blood T cell repertoires in COVID-19 (dated by TCRdb to the early 2020s). The library was obtained by the immunoSEQ multiplex PCR assay. TCRdb obtained this table from immuneACCESS and retained in-frame rearrangements with V and J assigned. These tables miss some clones; where compared with another copy, unresolved V genes account for less than half of the shortfall, and the remainder is unexplained. This sample lists around 94,000 clones; about 80% were detected once. The leading ten clones occupy roughly 19% of the sample. Sequencing input: peripheral blood. The source of these receptors is a human donor in a cohort sampled during active COVID-19.

This chain connects TRBV19 to TRBJ2-2; D gene uncertain. Germline V gene sequence: CDR1 LNHDA, CDR2 SQIVND (reference sequence). The CDR3 spans 11 residues. The V end lost 5 bases, the J end lost 6 bases, and 4 bases lay between the germline ends. The CDR3 region has the DNA TGTGCCAGTAGTCATGCCGGGGAGCTGTTTTTT. Its protein product is CASSHAGELFF.

The V gene is TRBV21-1, the J gene TRBJ2-7; the table's D gene call, TRBD2, was not cross checked with the DNA. TRBV21-1 is reported as a pseudogene. This CDR3 is built from 17 residues. For the CDR3, the DNA is TGTGCCAGCAGTCAAGGGTGGCTAGCGGGAGAGTTTGGCGAGCAGTACTTC. Encoded protein: CASSQGWLAGEFGEQYF.

This clone appeared a few times. The chain uses TRBV18 and TRBJ1-4; D not resolved. CDR1 and CDR2 from the germline V gene are KGHSH and LQKENI. V was shortened by 4 bases and J by 8 bases, with 8 bases between the two germline ends. The CDR3 is 12 residues long. CDR3 loop: CASSLSREKLFF. The DNA for the CDR3 is TGTGCCAGCTCACTGTCGAGGGAAAAACTGTTTTTT.

The chain has TRBV20-1 and TRBJ2-5; weak D call: TRBD1 (5 bases). CDR1 and CDR2 (germline): DFQATT, SNEGSKA (reference sequence). This CDR3 has 11 amino acids. The chain's CDR3 is CSLYKGKTQYF. The CDR3 region has the DNA TGCAGCCTATATAAGGGGAAGACCCAGTACTTC.

The chain is built from TRBV6-5 and TRBJ2-3, with a weak D call TRBD2 (7 bases). This CDR3 is 15 amino acids long. Deletions cut 8 bases from V and 2 bases from J, with 17 bases between. From germline, CDR1 is MNHEY and CDR2 SVGAGI. CDR3 nucleotides: TGTGCCAGCCTGCCGCCGGGGGGCATCACAGATACGCAGTATTTT. Translation: CASLPPGGITDTQYF.

This chain links TRBV18 with TRBJ2-4, with 7 bases aligning to TRBD1. The CDR3 runs 16 residues. Germline values: CDR1 KGHSH, CDR2 LQKENI. V gave up 0 bases and J gave up 3 bases; unmatched junction bases: 5. The CDR3 region is CASSPPQGLLKNIQYF. As DNA, the CDR3 is TGTGCCAGCTCACCACCACAGGGGCTACTCAAAAACATTCAGTACTTC. Variable domain in full (rest from reference TRBV18 and TRBJ2-4): NAGVMQNPRHLVRRRGQEARLRCSPMKGHSHVYWYRQLPEEGLKFMVYLQKENIIDESGMPKERFSAEFPKEGPSILRIQQVVRGDSAAYFCASSPPQGLLKNIQYFGAGTRLSVL.

The chain links TRBV7-9 to TRBJ2-3; 9 bases map to TRBD2. V was pared by 2 bases and J by 2 bases, with 11 bases of the junction left unmatched. This CDR3 contains 18 residues. Germline V gene data show CDR1 as SEHNR and CDR2 as FQNEAQ (reference sequence). Here the CDR3 DNA reads TGTGCCAGCAGCTTACAGTGGCTAGCGGGACCCAACACAGATACGCAGTATTTT. This codes for CASSLQWLAGPNTDTQYF. The whole variable domain, remainder taken from reference TRBV7-9 and TRBJ2-3, is DTGVSQNPRHKITKRGQNVTFRCDPISEHNRLYWYRQTLGQGPEFLTYFQNEAQLEKSRLLSDRFSAERPKGSFSTLEIQRTEQGDSAMYLCASSLQWLAGPNTDTQYFGPGTRLTVL.

This clone appeared a few times. This chain uses TRBV11-2 with TRBJ2-7, with D tentatively TRBD1 (7 bases). There are 16 residues in the CDR3. Germline loops: CDR1 SGHAT, CDR2 FQNNGV. V lost 4 bases and J lost 7, with 23 bases in between. The CDR3, as DNA: TGTGCCAGCAGCTCCCCAAGGGGGCGGGCCCGGGGGGAGCAGTACTTC. Translating it yields CASSSPRGRARGEQYF.

This clone was seen just once. The rearrangement joins TRBV19 to TRBJ2-7; TRBD1 is a possible D gene (6 bases). The CDR3 loop spans 14 amino acids. Trimming shortened V by 6 bases and J by 4 bases, and 16 bases separated the two germline ends. In germline, CDR1 is LNHDA, CDR2 SQIVND (reference sequence). The CDR3 protein is CASSPTGRGYEQYF. Written as DNA, the CDR3 is TGTGCCAGTAGCCCGACAGGCCGCGGATACGAGCAGTACTTC. Full variable domain (remainder filled in from reference TRBV19 and TRBJ2-7): DGGITQSPKYLFRKEGQNVTLSCEQNLNHDAMYWYRQDPGQGLRLIYYSQIVNDFQKGDIAEGYSVSREKKESFPLTVTSAQKNPTAFYLCASSPTGRGYEQYFGPGTRLTVT.

Concerning this clone: The identical CDR3 is also encoded by other nucleotide sequences in the sample. V and J are TRBV11-2 and TRBJ2-7; D perhaps matches TRBD2 (6 bases). V was trimmed by 0 bases and J by 4 bases, leaving 7 bases between them. This CDR3 has 13 residues. CDR1 is SGHAT, CDR2 FQNNGV, per germline. CDR3 residues: CASSLDRGYEQYF. The CDR3 DNA follows: TGTGCCAGCAGCTTAGATCGGGGGTACGAGCAGTACTTC.

The chain recombines TRBV2 with TRBJ1-1; TRBD1 agrees at 7 bases. The V gene's germline CDR1 is SNHLY and CDR2 FYNNEI. The CDR3 consists of 13 residues. J gave up 6 bases and V 6 bases, and 7 bases lay outside the gene matches. The CDR3 bases are TGTGCCAGCAGGGAGGGGGCAATGTCTGAAGCTTTCTTT. Translation gives CASREGAMSEAFF.

The genes are TRBV10-1 and TRBJ2-1; TRBD2 matches 7 bases. Germline-derived CDR1 and CDR2 are WNHNN and SYGVQD (reference sequence). J lost 5 bases, V lost 3 bases, and 13 bases had no gene match. This CDR3 contains 17 residues. CDR3 sequence (DNA): TGCGCCAGCAGTGATTTCATTAGCGGGCGGGGTAACAATGAGCAGTTCTTC. It is translated as CASSDFISGRGNNEQFF.

The chain couples TRBV30 to TRBJ2-6; D may be TRBD1 (6 bases). Trimming took off 4 bases at V and 2 bases at J, with 12 bases between the two ends. Germline-derived CDR1 and CDR2 are GTSNPN and SVGIG (reference sequence). This CDR3 region has 15 residues. CDR3 DNA: TGTGCCTGGAACAGGGAGTCCGCTGGGGCCAACGTCCTGACTTTC. It yields the protein CAWNRESAGANVLTF.

This CDR3 is CASSLDPGYFYEQYF. The CDR3, as DNA: TGCGCCAGCAGCTTGGATCCAGGATATTTCTACGAGCAGTACTTC. The genes are TRBV5-1 and TRBJ2-7; no clear D. This CDR3 contains 15 residues. In germline, CDR1 is SGHRS, CDR2 YFSETQ. V shed 0 bases and J shed 3 bases, with 13 bases lying between them.

V usage is TRBV19 and J usage is TRBJ2-7; TRBD2 matches 11 bases. This CDR3 has 15 amino acids. CDR1 is LNHDA and CDR2 is SQIVND in the germline V gene (reference sequence). J gave up 0 bases and V 5 bases, and 3 bases lay outside the gene matches. For the CDR3, the DNA is TGTGCCAGTAGTGAAACTAGCGGGAGCTCCTACGAGCAGTACTTC. This sequence encodes CASSETSGSSYEQYF.

This sequence joins TRBV29-1 and TRBJ2-2, with D perhaps TRBD1 (7 bases). The CDR3 has 15 residues. The V end was cut by 7 bases, the J end by 0 bases, with 15 bases between. Germline assignment: CDR1 SQVTM and CDR2 ANQGSEA. The CDR3: CSARRGTANTGELFF. The CDR3 DNA follows: TGCAGCGCTCGGAGGGGGACAGCGAACACCGGGGAGCTGTTTTTT.

V is TRBV23-1 and J is TRBJ2-3; 13 nucleotides align to TRBD2. TRBV23-1 is an ORF; its function is uncertain. V lost 7 bases, J lost 8 bases, and 9 bases stayed unmatched. This CDR3 has 15 amino acids. The CDR3 DNA reads TGCGCCAGCACCGCCGGGACTAGCGGGAACGGTACGCAGTATTTT. It translates to CASTAGTSGNGTQYF.

The chain uses TRBV10-2 and TRBJ2-7; 7 bases agree with TRBD1. The CDR3 runs 14 residues. J gave up 5 bases and V 6 bases, and 10 bases lay outside the gene matches. From germline, CDR1 is WSHSY and CDR2 SAAADI. The CDR3: CASRSSGTDHEQYF. DNA for the CDR3: TGCGCCAGCAGGAGCTCCGGGACAGACCACGAGCAGTACTTC.

The chain links TRBV18 to TRBJ1-1; 8 positions agree with TRBD1. Trimming cost V 3 bases and J 3 bases; bases outside gene matches: 3. Per germline, CDR1 KGHSH and CDR2 LQKENI. This CDR3 contains 14 residues. Written as DNA, the CDR3 is TGTGCCAGCTCACCCGGGACAGGAGACACTGAAGCTTTCTTT. Translation: CASSPGTGDTEAFF.

V usage is TRBV7-6 and J usage is TRBJ1-2; 10 bases are a match to TRBD1. CDR3 length: 18 amino acids. The V gene end was trimmed by 5 bases and the J gene end by 4 bases; junction bases not matched to a gene: 16. Per the germline V gene, CDR1 is SGHVS and CDR2 is FNYEAQ. CDR3 amino acids: CASSPKVAGTGAGYGYTF. CDR3 sequence (DNA): TGTGCCAGCAGCCCGAAAGTTGCCGGGACAGGGGCGGGCTATGGCTACACCTTC.

CDR3 loop: CSASWGLAVEQFF. For the CDR3, the DNA is TGCAGTGCTAGTTGGGGACTAGCGGTTGAGCAGTTCTTC. V gene TRBV20-1 combines with J gene TRBJ2-1; 11 nucleotides match TRBD2. Germline-derived CDR1 and CDR2 are DFQATT and SNEGSKA (reference sequence). This CDR3 is built from 13 residues. The trim removed 3 bases at V and 9 bases at J, leaving 4 bases unmatched.

The V gene is TRBV7-3, the J gene TRBJ2-5; 11 nucleotides align to TRBD2. CDR3 length equals 15 residues. Germline lookup yields CDR1 SGHTA and CDR2 FQGTGA. The junction had 5 bases not matched to a gene; V was cut back by 3 bases and J by 5 bases. In DNA form, the CDR3 reads TGTGCCAGCAGCTTTAGCGGGAGGGCCGGGGAGACCCAGTACTTC. Translation gives CASSFSGRAGETQYF.

CDR3: CASSFGGRALETQYF. CDR3 DNA: TGTGCCAGCAGCTTTGGCGGGAGGGCCTTGGAGACCCAGTACTTC. The chain employs TRBV5-4 and TRBJ2-5, with TRBD2 matching 9 bases. The CDR3 length is 15 residues. Germline lookup yields CDR1 SGHNT and CDR2 YYREEE (reference sequence). V trimming: 2 bases; J trimming: 5 bases; junction bases outside the gene matches: 7.

The chain carries TRBV3-1 (or the pseudogene TRBV3-2) and TRBJ2-7, with a weak D call TRBD2 (5 bases). Looked up from germline, CDR1 is LGHDT and CDR2 is YNNKEL (reference sequence). The CDR3 runs to 14 residues. The germline V and J ends were trimmed by 4 bases and 1 base, with 11 bases remaining between them. This CDR3 is CASSLSSLSYEQYF. CDR3 DNA: TGTGCCAGCAGCCTCTCTAGCTTATCCTACGAGCAGTACTTC.